This entry lists 5 T cell receptor beta chains sequenced from one sample in a study of radiotherapy plus CTLA-4 blockade in lung cancer. Only in-frame clones appear in the TCRdb table, and some are missing; sequencing was by immunoSEQ multiplex PCR. The table shows tens of thousands of clones, with 70% to 80% occurring only once. The specimen comprised peripheral blood, sampled from a patient treated with radiotherapy plus ipilimumab. The receptors derive from a human donor with non-small cell lung cancer who had stable disease on radiotherapy plus ipilimumab.

The chain carries TRBV6-5 and TRBJ1-2; 7 bases are shared with TRBD1. Germline CDR1 MNHEY, CDR2 SVGAGI. There are 15 residues in the CDR3. The V and J ends lost 0 bases and 5 bases, in that order; junction bases with no gene match: 6. CDR3 coding DNA: TGTGCCAGCAGTTACTCGTCCACAGGGGATTATGGCTACACCTTC. Translating it yields CASSYSSTGDYGYTF.

This rearrangement joins TRBV5-1 to TRBJ2-7, with 7 bases identical to TRBD1. V lost 0 bases, J lost 0 bases, and 3 bases stayed unmatched. Per the germline V gene, CDR1 is SGHRS and CDR2 is YFSETQ. CDR3 length: 15 amino acids. In DNA, the CDR3 is TGCGCCAGCAGCTTGGTTACAGGGGACTCCTACGAGCAGTACTTC. It is translated as CASSLVTGDSYEQYF.

This chain connects TRBV27 to TRBJ1-1; TRBD1 is a possible D gene (5 bases). The CDR3 is 15 amino acids. The V end was cut by 5 bases, the J end by 0 bases, with 13 bases between. The germline V gene has CDR1 MNHEY and CDR2 SMNVEV (reference sequence). CDR3 nucleotides: TGTGCCAGCAGTCCTCGTGGGACGGTGAACACTGAAGCTTTCTTT. It encodes CASSPRGTVNTEAFF.

The chain links TRBV6-1 to TRBJ2-3; the D gene is possibly TRBD2 (6 bases). Per the germline V gene, CDR1 is MNHNS and CDR2 is SASEGT. Trimming cost V 7 bases and J 9 bases, with 20 bases left between them. The CDR3 consists of 14 residues. The DNA for the CDR3 is TGTGCCAGCATCCCCCGGTCAATCGGAGGGACGCAGTATTTT. It encodes CASIPRSIGGTQYF.

This clone was seen a handful of times. The chain combines TRBV7-9 with TRBJ2-5, with TRBD2 matching over 7 bases. The trim removed 4 bases at V and 1 base at J, leaving 6 bases unmatched. The CDR3 has 15 residues. Germline lookup yields CDR1 SEHNR and CDR2 FQNEAQ (reference sequence). The CDR3 coding sequence is TGTGCCAGCAGCTCAAGCGGGACCTTCCAAGAGACCCAGTACTTC. Protein sequence: CASSSSGTFQETQYF.